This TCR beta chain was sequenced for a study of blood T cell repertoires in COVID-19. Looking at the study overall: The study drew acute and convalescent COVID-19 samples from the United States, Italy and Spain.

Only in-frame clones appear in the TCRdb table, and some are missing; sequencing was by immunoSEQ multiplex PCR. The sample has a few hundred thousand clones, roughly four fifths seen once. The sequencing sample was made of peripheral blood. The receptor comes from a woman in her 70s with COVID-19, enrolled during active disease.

DNA for the CDR3: TGTGCCAGCAGCCAAGATGGGGAGGCAGCTGAAAAACTGTTTTTT. It yields the protein CASSQDGEAAEKLFF. This chain joins TRBV4-2 and TRBJ1-4; D not resolved. The CDR3 runs to 15 residues. V shed 0 bases and J shed 7 bases, with 12 bases lying between them. CDR1 and CDR2 from the germline V gene are LGHNA and YNFKEQ.